This T cell receptor beta chain was captured by sequencing in a study of CD8 T cells in ankylosing spondylitis. This clonotype was counted a few times. Its target is unknown. Study-wide points: Characteristic of ankylosing spondylitis blood, it appeared, was a TCR beta motif comprising roughly 8 highly homologous variants. CD8+ cells made up the disease-linked clones, which were relatively rare in peripheral blood. Significant enrichment of disease-linked clones was reportedly seen in matched ankylosing spondylitis synovial fluid.

TCRdb called the 5' RACE reads again in MiXCR, with one record for every CDR3 protein. This sample has some 450,000 distinct CDR3 sequences, with about 15% found just once. This TCR was recovered from a male donor with ankylosing spondylitis. Input material: blood, either unsorted or a sorted T cell fraction (not recorded which).

The CDR3 sequence is CASSFSTSDYNEQFF. The DNA for the CDR3 is TGCGCCAGCAGCTTTTCCACTAGCGACTACAATGAGCAGTTCTTC. The chain carries TRBV5-1 and TRBJ2-1, with 7 bases matching TRBD2. J was trimmed by 3 bases and V by 2 bases; bases with no gene match: 5. The CDR3 length is 15 residues. The germline V gene encodes CDR1 SGHRS and CDR2 YFSETQ.